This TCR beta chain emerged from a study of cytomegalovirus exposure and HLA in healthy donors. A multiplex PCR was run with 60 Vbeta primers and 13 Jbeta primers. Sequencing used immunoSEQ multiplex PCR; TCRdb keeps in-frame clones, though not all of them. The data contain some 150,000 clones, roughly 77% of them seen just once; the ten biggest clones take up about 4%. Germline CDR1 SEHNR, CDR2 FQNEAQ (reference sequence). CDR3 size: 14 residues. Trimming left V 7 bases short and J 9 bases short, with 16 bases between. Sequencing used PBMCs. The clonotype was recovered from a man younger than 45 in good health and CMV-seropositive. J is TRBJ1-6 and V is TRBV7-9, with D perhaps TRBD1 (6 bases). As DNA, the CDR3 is TGTGCCAGCAAAGGGGTGGGGGCCGGTTCACCCCTCCACTTT. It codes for CASKGVGAGSPLHF.